One sample yielded the 26 T cell receptor beta chains listed below, sequenced in a study of naive and memory T cell subsets. The beta constant-region primer was an equimolar mix of two oligonucleotides covering TRBC1 and TRBC2. Four rounds of PCR amplified the ligated cDNA using nested alpha and beta constant-region primers plus SP2. From the UMI-ligation and nested PCR reads, TCRdb called clonotypes with MiXCR, one entry per CDR3 protein. The sample lists around 18,000 distinct CDR3 sequences; approximately 9% were seen once. Specimen: central memory CD8+ T cells from blood. The receptors come from a human donor in good health.

The table lists this clonotype with many counts. The chain couples TRBV28 to TRBJ1-1, with a tentative D call TRBD1 (5 bases). V was cut by 2 bases and J by 3 bases, with 10 bases left in between. From germline, CDR1 is MDHEN and CDR2 SYDVKM. The CDR3 runs to 14 residues. The CDR3, as DNA: TGTGCCAGCAGTTTAGCACAGGCGGACACTGAAGCTTTCTTT. It specifies CASSLAQADTEAFF.

This clonotype was seen only a few times. The V gene is TRBV6-2 or TRBV6-3, the J gene TRBJ1-1; tentative D call: TRBD1 (5 bases). Trimming stripped 10 bases from V and 5 bases from J, with 14 bases between. CDR1 is MNHEY and CDR2 is SVGEGT in the germline V gene. The CDR3 spans 12 residues. CDR3: CATKMWGTEAFF. DNA for the CDR3: TGTGCCACCAAAATGTGGGGGACTGAAGCTTTCTTT.

Ten or more counts support this clonotype. The chain employs TRBV6-5 and TRBJ2-7; TRBD1 is a possible D gene (6 bases). Germline CDR1 reads MNHEY; CDR2 reads SVGAGI. The CDR3 totals 15 residues. The V end was cut by 6 bases, the J end by 2 bases, with 17 bases between. CDR3 in DNA: TGTGCCAGCAGAGTCGGATTGGGGGCTGCCTACGAGCAGTACTTC. Translation gives CASRVGLGAAYEQYF.

This clonotype turned up a few times. This sequence joins TRBV12-3 or TRBV12-4 and TRBJ2-2; no firm D call. The CDR3 totals 12 residues. V gave up 4 bases and J gave up 4 bases, with 4 bases separating them. This CDR3 is CASSSGTGELFF. DNA of the CDR3: TGTGCCAGCAGTTCCGGCACCGGGGAGCTGTTTTTT.

This clonotype was counted between two and nine times. The chain employs TRBV7-9 and TRBJ1-2, with D tentatively TRBD1 (5 bases). Germline values: CDR1 SEHNR, CDR2 FQNEAQ (reference sequence). V was pared by 2 bases and J by 5 bases, with 18 bases between. The CDR3 has 16 residues. CDR3 protein: CASSLIRGAGAYGYTF. CDR3 DNA: TGTGCCAGCAGCTTAATAAGGGGAGCTGGGGCTTATGGCTACACCTTC.

This clonotype turned up a few times. This chain connects TRBV5-6 to TRBJ2-7; 8 nucleotides align to TRBD2. This CDR3 contains 14 residues. Germline V lookup: CDR1 SGHDT, CDR2 YYEEEE. Trimming removed 0 bases from V and 5 bases from J; junction bases left unmatched: 4. CDR3 protein: CASSLELADNEQYF. The CDR3, as DNA: TGTGCCAGCAGCTTGGAACTAGCGGATAACGAGCAGTACTTC.

The rearrangement links TRBV2 to TRBJ2-3; TRBD1 agrees at 8 bases. V lost 0 bases and J lost 1; bases outside the gene matches: 9. Germline-derived CDR1 and CDR2 are SNHLY and FYNNEI. CDR3 size: 18 residues. The CDR3 bases are TGTGCCAGCAGTGAAGCGGGACAGGAGTTTCCCGGCACAGATACGCAGTATTTT. Its protein product is CASSEAGQEFPGTDTQYF.

The chain has TRBV4-3 and TRBJ2-1, with 7 bases aligning to TRBD2. V lost 4 bases and J lost 8; bases outside the gene matches: 8. The CDR3 spans 14 residues. CDR1 LGHNA and CDR2 YSLEER come from the germline V gene. The CDR3 reads CASSPAGRVDEQFF. The CDR3 DNA sequence: TGCGCCAGCAGCCCCGCGGGGAGGGTCGATGAGCAGTTCTTC.

This clonotype has just a few counts. The chain's CDR3 is CASSQRWNTGELFF. The CDR3 region has the DNA TGTGCCAGCAGCCAAAGGTGGAACACCGGGGAGCTGTTTTTT. The chain has TRBV4-2 and TRBJ2-2; unclear D gene. The CDR3 sequence is 14 residues long. Trimming took off 2 bases at V and 1 base at J, with 5 bases between the two ends. Germline CDR1 LGHNA, CDR2 YNFKEQ.

As for this clonotype: Compared with germline, one end of the junction differs, possibly owing to a read error. The gene calls are TRBV18 and TRBJ1-1, with a possible D match to TRBD1 (6 bases). CDR3 length: 18 residues. Germline V gives CDR1 KGHSH, CDR2 LQKENI. This chain's CDR3 is CASSNSGDLPSYLTEAFF. In DNA form, the CDR3 reads TGTGCCAGCTCAAACTCAGGGGACCTTCCTTCTTACCTGACTGAGGCTTTCTTT.

The rearrangement joins TRBV25-1 to TRBJ2-3; D uncertain. The CDR3 consists of 11 residues. CDR1 MGHDK and CDR2 SYGVNS come from the germline V gene. V was trimmed by 2 bases and J by 9 bases, leaving 6 bases between them. CDR3: CASSEGRTQYF. The CDR3 nucleotides read TGTGCCAGCAGTGAAGGACGAACGCAGTATTTT.

This clonotype was seen many times. A single base separates this from a much larger clone, so it may be a read error. The chain is built from TRBV20-1 and TRBJ2-7; 7 nucleotides match TRBD2. Per the germline V gene, CDR1 is DFQATT and CDR2 is SNEGSKA (reference sequence). Germline trimming cut 0 bases from V and 3 bases from J; bases unmatched to any gene: 5. The CDR3 spans 14 residues. Written as DNA, the CDR3 is TGCAGTGCTAGAGATCTACGGGGGGACTACGAGCAGTACTTC. Protein sequence: CSARDLRGDYEQYF.

This clonotype is termed medium-sized (0.01 to 0.1%). This sequence joins TRBV20-1 and TRBJ2-7, with TRBD2 matching over 13 bases. This CDR3 has 13 amino acids. The V and J ends lost 5 bases and 5 bases, in that order; junction bases with no gene match: 3. CDR1 is DFQATT, CDR2 SNEGSKA, per germline (reference sequence). The CDR3 sequence: CSAGGLAGDEQYF. The CDR3 DNA reads as TGCAGTGCTGGTGGACTAGCGGGAGACGAGCAGTACTTC.

The V call is TRBV12-3 or TRBV12-4, the J call TRBJ1-2, with D perhaps matching TRBD1 (5 bases). V lost 5 bases to trimming and J lost 5 bases, with 9 bases between them. The CDR3 is made up of 12 amino acids. The CDR3 DNA reads TGTGCCAGCAGTACCGGGGCTTATGGCTACACCTTC. Amino acid sequence: CASSTGAYGYTF.

In its sample, this clonotype was seen a few times. The chain joins TRBV7-9 to TRBJ1-6; D is uncertain. Germline V lookup: CDR1 SEHNR, CDR2 FQNEAQ (reference sequence). V was cut by 0 bases and J by 4 bases, with 10 bases left in between. The CDR3 is 16 residues long. The CDR3 reads CASSLAPGKYNSPLHF. The CDR3 DNA is TGTGCCAGCAGCTTAGCGCCCGGGAAATATAATTCACCCCTCCACTTT.

This chain links TRBV19 with TRBJ2-2; weak D call: TRBD1 (5 bases). CDR3 length equals 14 residues. CDR1 is LNHDA and CDR2 is SQIVND in the germline V gene (reference sequence). Trimming cost V 6 bases and J 6 bases, with 14 bases left between them. Here the CDR3 reads CASSPPGHAGELFF. DNA of the CDR3: TGTGCCAGTAGCCCCCCTGGACACGCCGGGGAGCTGTTTTTT.

There are a few counts of this clonotype. The chain recombines TRBV15 with TRBJ2-1; D call uncertain. Trimming cost V 0 bases and J 0 bases, with 12 bases left between them. Looked up from germline, CDR1 is LNHNV and CDR2 is YYDKDF (reference sequence). The CDR3 length is 17 residues. For the CDR3, the DNA is TGTGCCACCAGCAGAGAGGTTGGGGTACCCTCCTACAATGAGCAGTTCTTC. Translating it yields CATSREVGVPSYNEQFF.

This clonotype was recorded many times. The V gene is TRBV28, the J gene TRBJ1-1; perhaps TRBD1 as D (6 bases). The germline CDR1 and CDR2 sequences are MDHEN and SYDVKM. This CDR3 has 15 residues. V lost 8 bases and J lost 4, with 20 bases in between. CDR3 DNA sequence: TGTGCCAGCCGGTACATGTTGGGGGCAGGCACTGAAGCTTTCTTT. This codes for CASRYMLGAGTEAFF.

V is TRBV7-6 and J is TRBJ2-1, with D unresolved. Between the trimmed V and J ends, which lost 1 base and 4 bases, there was a span of 17 bases. The CDR3 has 17 residues. The germline CDR1 and CDR2 sequences are SGHVS and FNYEAQ. The CDR3: CASSLGNSVTSYNEQFF. The CDR3 DNA reads TGTGCCAGCAGCTTAGGAAATTCGGTGACTTCATACAATGAGCAGTTCTTC.

This clonotype is labeled medium-sized. The V gene is TRBV7-8, the J gene TRBJ2-2, with 9 bases lining up with TRBD1. CDR3 length: 15 amino acids. CDR1 is SGHVS and CDR2 is FQNEAQ in the germline V gene. The J segment lost 5 bases and the V segment lost 6 bases, leaving 7 bases of the junction unmatched. The CDR3 here is CASRSGTGKTGELFF. CDR3 bases: TGTGCCAGCAGATCCGGGACAGGGAAAACCGGGGAGCTGTTTTTT. Variable domain in full (rest from reference TRBV7-8 and TRBJ2-2): GAGVSQSPRYKVAKRGQDVALRCDPISGHVSLFWYQQALGQGPEFLTYFQNEAQLDKSGLPSDRFFAERPEGSVSTLKIQRTQQEDSAVYLCASRSGTGKTGELFFGEGSRLTVL.

In its sample, this clonotype was seen many times. This chain connects TRBV20-1 to TRBJ2-7; D remains ambiguous. Trimming left V 1 base short and J 3 bases short, with 4 bases between. Germline values: CDR1 DFQATT, CDR2 SNEGSKA (reference sequence). This CDR3 has 11 amino acids. In DNA, the CDR3 is TGCAGTGCTAGAGGCGACTACGAGCAGTACTTC. This encodes CSARGDYEQYF.

The chain recombines TRBV12-3 or TRBV12-4 with TRBJ2-7; D remains unclear. Trimming took 3 bases from V and 2 from J, leaving 8 bases between them. The CDR3 is 13 residues long. CDR3 sequence (DNA): TGTGCCAGCAGTTTTGAGCGTACCTACGAGCAGTACTTC. This codes for CASSFERTYEQYF.

This clonotype is judged medium-sized. V is TRBV29-1 and J is TRBJ2-2, with TRBD2 matching 10 bases. V lost 7 bases to trimming and J lost 7 bases; unmatched junction nucleotides: 12. The CDR3 extends over 15 amino acids. CDR1 is SQVTM and CDR2 is ANQGSEA in the germline V gene. CDR3 in amino acids: CSAGTSDPTYGELFF. The CDR3 bases are TGCAGCGCCGGGACTAGCGACCCCACTTACGGGGAGCTGTTTTTT.

This clonotype was recorded a few times. A clone one base away is much larger, so this may be a read error. V usage is TRBV7-8 and J usage is TRBJ2-1; no clear D gene. Germline V gene lookup returns CDR1 SGHVS and CDR2 FQNEAQ. Deletions cut 5 bases from V and 6 bases from J, with 14 bases between. This CDR3 is 14 amino acids long. CDR3 in DNA: TGTGCCAGCAGCCTACCAGGACGTATCAATGAGCAGTTCTTC. It yields the protein CASSLPGRINEQFF.

This clonotype was detected ten times or more. The rearrangement joins TRBV20-1 to TRBJ2-7, with 11 bases that match TRBD2. V dropped 0 bases and J dropped 7; count of bases not matched to a gene: 8. From germline, CDR1 is DFQATT and CDR2 SNEGSKA (reference sequence). The CDR3 length is 15 residues. The CDR3 here is CSARDVAGGPGEQYF. The CDR3 DNA is TGCAGTGCTAGAGATGTAGCGGGAGGGCCGGGGGAGCAGTACTTC.

The CDR3 bases are TGTGCCAGCTCACCCCCAGGGACCACTGAAGCTTTCTTT. Encoded protein: CASSPPGTTEAFF. This chain joins TRBV18 and TRBJ1-1; a possible D gene is TRBD1 (5 bases). Germline-derived CDR1 and CDR2 are KGHSH and LQKENI. The length of the CDR3 is 13 residues. V was shortened by 3 bases and J by 4 bases, with 9 bases between the two germline ends.